This record covers a single T cell receptor (beta chain). Its antigen is undetermined. These data come from a study of cytomegalovirus exposure and HLA in healthy donors. Overall study results and limits: Most subjects had HLA-A and HLA-B alleles reportedly predicted accurately by TCR beta sequences. Earlier analysis found most TCR beta V segments productive about 90% or about 30% of the time. Researchers counted roughly 160 TCR beta chains as cytomegalovirus-associated. The likely origin of a cluster of highly shared sequence variants was a sequencing artifact.

PCR involved 60 Vbeta and 13 Jbeta primers. TCRdb's table, derived via immunoSEQ multiplex PCR, lists solely in-frame clones and lacks some. Of approximately 130,000 clones in the sample, over 70% were seen once. Between the trimmed V and J ends, which lost 3 bases and 5 bases, there was a span of 19 bases. The CDR3 loop spans 16 amino acids. Germline CDR1 MNHNY, CDR2 SVGAGI (reference sequence). The chain recombines TRBV6-6 with TRBJ1-1; weak D call: TRBD1 (6 bases). The sequenced sample consisted of PBMCs. The receptor was isolated from a woman between 45 and 60 years old in good health and CMV-seropositive. The CDR3, as DNA: TGTGCCAGCAGTTATACGAATTTCGGGGGGCGGACTGAAGCTTTCTTT. This encodes CASSYTNFGGRTEAFF.